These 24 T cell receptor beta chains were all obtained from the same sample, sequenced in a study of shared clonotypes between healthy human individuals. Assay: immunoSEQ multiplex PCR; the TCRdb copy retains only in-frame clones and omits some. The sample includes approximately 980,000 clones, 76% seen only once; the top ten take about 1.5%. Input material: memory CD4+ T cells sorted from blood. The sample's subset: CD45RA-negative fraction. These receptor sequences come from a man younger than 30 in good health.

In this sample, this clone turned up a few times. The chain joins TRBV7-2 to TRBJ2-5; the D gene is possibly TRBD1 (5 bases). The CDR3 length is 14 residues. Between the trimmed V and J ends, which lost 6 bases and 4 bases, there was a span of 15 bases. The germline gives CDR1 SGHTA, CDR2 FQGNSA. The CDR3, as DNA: TGTGCCAGCAGGCCGTTTGATAGGGGAGAGACCCAGTACTTC. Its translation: CASRPFDRGETQYF.

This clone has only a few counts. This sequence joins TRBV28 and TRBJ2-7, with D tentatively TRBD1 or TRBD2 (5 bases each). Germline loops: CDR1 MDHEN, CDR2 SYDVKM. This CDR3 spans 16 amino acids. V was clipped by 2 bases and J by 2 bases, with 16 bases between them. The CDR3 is CASSLGLRDAAYEQYF. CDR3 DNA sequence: TGTGCCAGCAGTTTAGGGCTCCGGGACGCAGCCTACGAGCAGTACTTC. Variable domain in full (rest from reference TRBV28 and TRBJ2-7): DVKVTQSSRYLVKRTGEKVFLECVQDMDHENMFWYRQDPGLGLRLIYFSYDVKMKEKGDIPEGYSVSREKKERFSLILESASTNQTSMYLCASSLGLRDAAYEQYFGPGTRLTVT.

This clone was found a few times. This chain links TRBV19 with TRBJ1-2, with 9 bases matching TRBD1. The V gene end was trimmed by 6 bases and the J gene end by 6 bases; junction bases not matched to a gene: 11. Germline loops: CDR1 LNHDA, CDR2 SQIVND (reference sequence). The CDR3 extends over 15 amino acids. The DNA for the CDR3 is TGTGCCAGTAGCACCACAGGGGGCGCGGAAAATGGCTACACCTTC. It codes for CASSTTGGAENGYTF.

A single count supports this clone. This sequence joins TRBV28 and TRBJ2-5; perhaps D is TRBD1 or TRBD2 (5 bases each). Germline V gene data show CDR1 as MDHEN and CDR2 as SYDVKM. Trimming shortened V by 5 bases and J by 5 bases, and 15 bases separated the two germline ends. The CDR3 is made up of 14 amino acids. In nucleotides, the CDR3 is TGTGCCAGCAGTGTCGGGACCTACGGTGAGACCCAGTACTTC. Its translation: CASSVGTYGETQYF.

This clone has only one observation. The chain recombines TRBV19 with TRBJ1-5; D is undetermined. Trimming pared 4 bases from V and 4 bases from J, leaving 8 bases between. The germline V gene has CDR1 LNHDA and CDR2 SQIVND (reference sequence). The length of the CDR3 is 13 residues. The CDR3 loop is CASSKDLNQPQHF. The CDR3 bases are TGTGCCAGTAGTAAAGACCTTAATCAGCCCCAGCATTTT.

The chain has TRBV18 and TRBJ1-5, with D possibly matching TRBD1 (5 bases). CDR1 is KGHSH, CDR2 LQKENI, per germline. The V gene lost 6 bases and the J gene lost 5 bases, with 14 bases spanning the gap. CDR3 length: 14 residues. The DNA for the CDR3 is TGTGCCAGCTCGCTACTGGGGGAGGATCAGCCCCAGCATTTT. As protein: CASSLLGEDQPQHF.

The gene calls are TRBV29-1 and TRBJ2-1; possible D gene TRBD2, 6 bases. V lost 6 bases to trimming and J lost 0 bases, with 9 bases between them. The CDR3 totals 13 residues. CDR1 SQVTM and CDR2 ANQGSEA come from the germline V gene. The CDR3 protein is CSVTTSSYNEQFF. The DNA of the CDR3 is TGCAGCGTAACGACTAGCTCCTACAATGAGCAGTTCTTC.

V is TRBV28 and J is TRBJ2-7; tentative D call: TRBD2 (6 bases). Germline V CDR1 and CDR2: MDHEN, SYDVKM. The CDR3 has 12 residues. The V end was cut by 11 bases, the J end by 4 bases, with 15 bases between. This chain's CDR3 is CASLGRSYEQYF. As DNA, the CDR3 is TGTGCCTCCTTGGGGAGGAGTTACGAGCAGTACTTC.

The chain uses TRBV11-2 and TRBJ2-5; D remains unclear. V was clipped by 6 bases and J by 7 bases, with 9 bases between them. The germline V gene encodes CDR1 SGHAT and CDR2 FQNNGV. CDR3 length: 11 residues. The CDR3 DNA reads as TGTGCCAGCAGATCCTTAGGGACCCAGTACTTC. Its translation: CASRSLGTQYF.

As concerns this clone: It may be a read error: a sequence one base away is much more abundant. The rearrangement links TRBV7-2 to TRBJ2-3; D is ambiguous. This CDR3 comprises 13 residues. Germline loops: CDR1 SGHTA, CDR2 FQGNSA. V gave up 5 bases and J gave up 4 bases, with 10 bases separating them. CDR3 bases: TGTGCCAGCAGCCAAGAATTGGCAGATACGCAGTATTTT. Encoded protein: CASSQELADTQYF.

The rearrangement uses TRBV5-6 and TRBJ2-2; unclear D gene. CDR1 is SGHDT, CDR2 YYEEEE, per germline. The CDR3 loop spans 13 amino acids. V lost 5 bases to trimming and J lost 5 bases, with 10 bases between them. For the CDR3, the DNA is TGTGCCAGCAGGTCTAAGGTTACCGGGGAGCTGTTTTTT. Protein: CASRSKVTGELFF.

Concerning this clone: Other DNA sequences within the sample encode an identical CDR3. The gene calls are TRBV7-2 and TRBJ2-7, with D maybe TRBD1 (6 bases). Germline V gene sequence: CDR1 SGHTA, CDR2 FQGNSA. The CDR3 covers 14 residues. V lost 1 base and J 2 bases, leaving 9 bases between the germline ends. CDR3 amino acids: CASSLEQGPYEQYF. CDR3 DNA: TGTGCCAGCAGCTTAGAACAGGGTCCCTACGAGCAGTACTTC.

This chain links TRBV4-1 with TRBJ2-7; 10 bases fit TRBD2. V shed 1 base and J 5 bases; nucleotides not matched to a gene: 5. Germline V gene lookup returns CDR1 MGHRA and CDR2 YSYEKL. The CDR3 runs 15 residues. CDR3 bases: TGCGCCAGCAGCCAAGGGCTAGCGGGGGATCACGAGCAGTACTTC. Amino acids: CASSQGLAGDHEQYF.

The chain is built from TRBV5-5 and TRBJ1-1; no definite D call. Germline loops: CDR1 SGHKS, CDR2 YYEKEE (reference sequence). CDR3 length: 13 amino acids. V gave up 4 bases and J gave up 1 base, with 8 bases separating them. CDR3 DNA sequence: TGTGCCAGCAGCCCTCGCCAGAACACTGAAGCTTTCTTT. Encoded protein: CASSPRQNTEAFF.

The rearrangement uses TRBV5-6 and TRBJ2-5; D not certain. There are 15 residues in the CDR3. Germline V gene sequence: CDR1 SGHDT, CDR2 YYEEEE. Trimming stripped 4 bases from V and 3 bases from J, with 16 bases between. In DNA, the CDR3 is TGTGCCAGCAGCCCGGGTCGGGTATTGAAAGAGACCCAGTACTTC. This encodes CASSPGRVLKETQYF.

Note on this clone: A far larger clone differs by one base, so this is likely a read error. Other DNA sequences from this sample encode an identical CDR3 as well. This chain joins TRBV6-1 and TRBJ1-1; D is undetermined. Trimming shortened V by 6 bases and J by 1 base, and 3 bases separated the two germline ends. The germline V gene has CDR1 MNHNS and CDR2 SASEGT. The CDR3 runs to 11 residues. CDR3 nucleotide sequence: TGTGCCAGCAGGGAGAACACTGAAGCTTTCTTT. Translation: CASRENTEAFF.

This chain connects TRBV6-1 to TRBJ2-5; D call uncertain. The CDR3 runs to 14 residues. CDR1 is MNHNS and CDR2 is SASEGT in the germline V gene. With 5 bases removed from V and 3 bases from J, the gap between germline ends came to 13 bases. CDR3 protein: CASSKFSNEETQYF. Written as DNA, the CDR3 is TGTGCCAGCAGTAAGTTTTCAAACGAAGAGACCCAGTACTTC.

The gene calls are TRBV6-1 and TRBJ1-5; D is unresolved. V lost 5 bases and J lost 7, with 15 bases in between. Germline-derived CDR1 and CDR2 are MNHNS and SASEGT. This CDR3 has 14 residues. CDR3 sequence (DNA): TGTGCCAGCAGTTCGGAAGGGTCCCGGCAGCCCCAGCATTTT. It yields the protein CASSSEGSRQPQHF.

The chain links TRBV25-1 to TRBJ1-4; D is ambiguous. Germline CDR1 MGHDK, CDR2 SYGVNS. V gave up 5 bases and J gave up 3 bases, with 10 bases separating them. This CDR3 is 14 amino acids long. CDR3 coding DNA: TGTGCCAGCAGTTCTAGGGTTTCTAATGAAAAACTGTTTTTT. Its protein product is CASSSRVSNEKLFF.

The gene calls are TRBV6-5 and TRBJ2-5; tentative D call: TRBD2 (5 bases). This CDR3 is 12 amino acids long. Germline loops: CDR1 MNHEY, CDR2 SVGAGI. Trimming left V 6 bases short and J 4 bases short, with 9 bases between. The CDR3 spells CASSQRGETQYF. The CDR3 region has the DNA TGTGCCAGCAGCCAACGGGGAGAGACCCAGTACTTC.

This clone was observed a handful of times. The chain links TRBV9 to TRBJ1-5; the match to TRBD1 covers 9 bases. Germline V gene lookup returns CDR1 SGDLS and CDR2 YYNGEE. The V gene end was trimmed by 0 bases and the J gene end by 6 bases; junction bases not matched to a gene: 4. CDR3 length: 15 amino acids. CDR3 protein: CASSVEGTGTQPQHF. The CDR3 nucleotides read TGTGCCAGCAGCGTAGAAGGGACAGGGACTCAGCCCCAGCATTTT.

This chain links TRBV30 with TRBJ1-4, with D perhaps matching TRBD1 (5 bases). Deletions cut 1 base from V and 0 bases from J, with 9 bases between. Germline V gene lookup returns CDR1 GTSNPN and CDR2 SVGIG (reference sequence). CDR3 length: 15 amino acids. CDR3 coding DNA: TGTGCCTGGAGTGGCTGGGGGGCAACTAATGAAAAACTGTTTTTT. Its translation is CAWSGWGATNEKLFF.

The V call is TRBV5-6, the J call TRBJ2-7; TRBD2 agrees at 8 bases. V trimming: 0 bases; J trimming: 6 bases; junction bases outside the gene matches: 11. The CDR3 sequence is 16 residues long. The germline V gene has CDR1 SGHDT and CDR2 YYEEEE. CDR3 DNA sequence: TGTGCCAGCAGCTTGGCCAGGATAGCGGGACGTGGCGAGCAGTACTTC. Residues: CASSLARIAGRGEQYF. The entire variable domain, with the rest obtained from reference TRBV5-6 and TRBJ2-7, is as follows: DAGVTQSPTHLIKTRGQQVTLRCSPKSGHDTVSWYQQALGQGPQFIFQYYEEEERQRGNFPDRFSGHQFPNYSSELNVNALLLGDSALYLCASSLARIAGRGEQYFGPGTRLTVT.

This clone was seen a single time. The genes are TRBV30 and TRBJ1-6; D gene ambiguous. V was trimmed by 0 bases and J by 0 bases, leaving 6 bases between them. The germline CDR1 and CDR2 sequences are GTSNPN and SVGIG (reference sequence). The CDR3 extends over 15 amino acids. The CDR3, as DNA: TGTGCCTGGAGTGTACAAAGCTCCTATAATTCACCCCTCCACTTT. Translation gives CAWSVQSSYNSPLHF.